Reported below is one T cell receptor beta chain. Trimming cost V 1 base and J 8 bases, with 11 bases left between them. The CDR3 runs to 13 residues. CDR1 is SGHDN and CDR2 is FVKESK in the germline V gene. This specimen comes from a study of T cell changes during pregnancy in multiple sclerosis. The data were produced by immunoSEQ multiplex PCR, yet TCRdb's version contains in-frame clones alone and is incomplete. This sample has 70,000 to 95,000 clones, with around 93% found just once. The sample here was peripheral blood, taken in the second trimester of pregnancy. The rearrangement uses TRBV14 and TRBJ1-2; maybe TRBD1 (5 bases). The TCR originated in a female donor in good health, enrolled as a control in a pregnancy study. The CDR3 here is CASSQVGVGGYTF. The CDR3, as DNA: TGTGCCAGCAGCCAAGTAGGGGTCGGCGGCTACACCTTC.